In its sample, the clone carrying this T cell receptor (beta chain) was seen a few times. Its antigen is as yet unknown. The data are from a study of CD8 T cells in ankylosing spondylitis. Study-wide findings and caveats: Made up of about eight highly homologous variants, a TCR beta motif appeared characteristic of ankylosing spondylitis blood. Disease-linked clones bore a CD8+ phenotype and were relatively rare in peripheral blood. Prior work had noted some motif variants in reactive arthritis blood and synovial fluid. The authors reported significant enrichment of disease-linked clones in matched ankylosing spondylitis synovial fluid.

Germline V gene data show CDR1 as DFQATT and CDR2 as SNEGSKA (reference sequence). With V trimmed by 0 bases and J by 4 bases, 9 bases remained unmatched. The CDR3 sequence is 15 residues long. Libraries of TCR beta came from quantitative 5'-RACE with molecular barcodes. TCRdb re-analysed the 5' RACE reads in MiXCR, keeping a single row per CDR3 protein. This table has fewer than 750,000 distinct CDR3 sequences, around 19% appearing once. This clonotype was sampled from a male donor with ankylosing spondylitis. The rearrangement uses TRBV20-1 and TRBJ2-7; 7 bases map to TRBD2. The sequencing input was blood, either unsorted or a sorted T cell fraction (not recorded which). As DNA, the CDR3 is TGCAGTGCTAGAGATCGGGCGGGAGTTAGTTACGAGCAGTACTTC. This translates into CSARDRAGVSYEQYF.